This T cell receptor (beta chain) stems from a study of T cells in Graves' hyperthyroidism and ophthalmopathy. Diagnoses were made from clinical symptoms, serum measures (thyroxine and TRAb), thyroid ultrasound and orbital computed tomography. This clonotype was recorded many times. Looked up from germline, CDR1 is SNHLY and CDR2 is FYNNEI. Trimming shortened V by 6 bases and J by 0 bases, and 10 bases separated the two germline ends. The CDR3 is made up of 14 amino acids. There were TCR beta CDR3 regions amplified from RNA transcripts. Initially, a first-round RT-PCR of the TCR CDR3 employed the HTBI primer set. TCRdb fed the multiplex PCR reads into MiXCR, producing one record per CDR3 protein. The table includes about 500,000 distinct CDR3 sequences, 15% to 20% detected once.

V is TRBV2 and J is TRBJ2-3; D not certain. This TCR derives from a woman aged 18-29 years with Graves' ophthalmopathy. Sequencing input: blood. The CDR3 DNA follows: TGTGCCAGCAGCCTCACACTAAGCACAGATACGCAGTATTTT. It yields the protein CASSLTLSTDTQYF.